These 5 T cell receptor beta chains share one sample of origin, sequenced in a study of Ad26.COV2.S vaccination and SARS-CoV-2 variants. Treatment denoted: approximately 18 received Ad26.COV2.S at low or high dose, single or two shots; roughly 5 received placebo; per-sample allocation not given. Vaccine and placebo recipients were sampled on day 63 after the first injection. Here immunoSEQ multiplex PCR was the method, and the copy in TCRdb shows in-frame clones only, minus some. The profile shows fewer than 600,000 clones, about nine tenths of them singletons. The input for sequencing was peripheral blood, taken in a trial of Ad26.COV2.S vaccine versus placebo. The receptors derive from a person aged 18-60 years who received the Ad26.COV2.S COVID-19 vaccine or a placebo.

The CDR3, as DNA: TGTGCCACCAGCAGGGGCTTTAGAGGGGGCACAGATACGCAGTATTTT. Amino acids: CATSRGFRGGTDTQYF. The rearrangement links TRBV15 to TRBJ2-3, with D perhaps matching TRBD1 or TRBD2 (5 bases each). Trimming took 3 bases from V and 1 from J, leaving 14 bases between them. The CDR3 runs to 16 residues. Germline loops: CDR1 LNHNV, CDR2 YYDKDF (reference sequence).

The chain joins TRBV2 to TRBJ2-5; 14 bases align to TRBD2. The CDR3 covers 16 residues. Germline CDR1 and CDR2: SNHLY and FYNNEI. The junction had 5 bases not matched to a gene; V was cut back by 6 bases and J by 2 bases. CDR3 nucleotides: TGTGCCAGCAGCCTGGGACTAGCGGGGGAACAAGAGACCCAGTACTTC. It is translated as CASSLGLAGEQETQYF. The whole variable domain, remainder taken from reference TRBV2 and TRBJ2-5, is EPEVTQTPSHQVTQMGQEVILRCVPISNHLYFYWYRQILGQKVEFLVSFYNNEISEKSEIFDDQFSVERPDGSNFTLKIRSTKLEDSAMYFCASSLGLAGEQETQYFGPGTRLLVL.

The chain employs TRBV28 and TRBJ1-2, with 10 bases identical to TRBD1. CDR3 size: 14 residues. Germline V gives CDR1 MDHEN, CDR2 SYDVKM. V dropped 7 bases and J dropped 8; count of bases not matched to a gene: 10. Here the CDR3 DNA reads TGTGCCAGCACCGTCGGGGGACAGGGGATCGGCTACACCTTC. Its protein is CASTVGGQGIGYTF.

The chain recombines TRBV4-2 with TRBJ1-4; tentatively, D is TRBD1 (5 bases). Between the trimmed V and J ends, which lost 0 bases and 0 bases, there was a span of 11 bases. Germline V gene data show CDR1 as LGHNA and CDR2 as YNFKEQ. CDR3 length: 17 residues. The CDR3 here is CASSQDFGGPTNEKLFF. As DNA, the CDR3 is TGTGCCAGCAGCCAAGATTTTGGGGGACCAACTAATGAAAAACTGTTTTTT.

The V and J genes are TRBV7-8 and TRBJ1-1; 7 bases match TRBD1. This CDR3 comprises 19 residues. Trimming at V came to 2 bases and at J to 5 bases, leaving 20 bases not matched to a gene. Germline assignment: CDR1 SGHVS and CDR2 FQNEAQ. CDR3 region: CASSLSQIRTGGFGTEAFF. CDR3 sequence (DNA): TGTGCCAGCAGCTTATCACAGATAAGGACAGGAGGTTTTGGAACTGAAGCTTTCTTT.